The 23 T cell receptor beta chains listed next were all sequenced from one sample in a study of T cells in severe cutaneous drug reactions. The patients sequenced had a carbamazepine-induced Stevens-Johnson syndrome or toxic epidermal necrolysis reaction. TCR subtype-specific primers in iRepertoire multiplex PCR prepared libraries for bulk and single-cell sequencing. TCRdb derives one entry per CDR3 protein from the multiplex PCR reads, leaving out DNA. Seen in this sample are about 10,000 distinct CDR3 sequences; the ten most common clones hold under 25%. The sequenced sample was cells from a skin blister. These receptors all stem from a human donor with Stevens-Johnson syndrome, a severe cutaneous drug reaction.

The genes are TRBV29-1 and TRBJ2-1. This CDR3 region has 13 residues. The germline CDR1 and CDR2 sequences are SQVTM and ANQGSEA. The CDR3 loop is CSVEETLYNEQFF.

The chain is built from TRBV29-1 and TRBJ2-1; checking the TCRdb D call of TRBD2 is not possible without DNA. This CDR3 spans 12 amino acids. Per the germline V gene, CDR1 is SQVTM and CDR2 is ANQGSEA. The CDR3 is CSVGGQTNEQFF.

This chain connects TRBV29-1 to TRBJ2-2; the D call of TRBD2 rests on TCRdb alone, since no DNA is present to check it. From germline, CDR1 is SQVTM and CDR2 ANQGSEA. The CDR3 length is 14 residues. CDR3 protein: CSVESGRSRGELFF.

The chain recombines TRBV29-1 with TRBJ2-1; TCRdb outputs TRBD2, but without DNA this stays unchecked. CDR3 length: 16 amino acids. Per germline, CDR1 SQVTM and CDR2 ANQGSEA. CDR3 loop: CSVEGLVRSSYNEQFF.

The rearrangement links TRBV29-1 to TRBJ2-1; TCRdb indicates TRBD2, and absent DNA this call remains unverified. Germline CDR1 reads SQVTM; CDR2 reads ANQGSEA. The CDR3 has 17 amino acids. CDR3 sequence: CSVEDFSGTSSYNEQFF.

The chain joins TRBV20-1 to TRBJ2-1; lacking DNA, the TRBD1 call made by TCRdb goes unchecked. Germline lookup yields CDR1 DFQATT and CDR2 SNEGSKA (reference sequence). The CDR3 totals 16 residues. This CDR3 reads CSARVAPRTTENEQFF.

This sequence joins TRBV20-1 and TRBJ1-1. CDR1 and CDR2 (germline): DFQATT, SNEGSKA (reference sequence). The CDR3 runs to 12 residues. CDR3: CSARTANTEAFF.

This chain uses TRBV18 with TRBJ2-3; TCRdb proposes TRBD2, but this gene call is untestable without DNA. The CDR3 extends over 15 amino acids. CDR1 is KGHSH and CDR2 is LQKENI in the germline V gene. Here the CDR3 reads CASSATSGSTDTQYF.

V gene TRBV20-1 combines with J gene TRBJ2-7. Germline CDR1 is DFQATT and CDR2 is SNEGSKA (reference sequence). CDR3 length equals 13 residues. The CDR3 sequence is CSARVPVHYEQYF.

V gene TRBV20-1 combines with J gene TRBJ1-1. The germline CDR1 and CDR2 sequences are DFQATT and SNEGSKA (reference sequence). This CDR3 has 15 residues. This CDR3 is CSARDRDKANTEAFF.

The chain joins TRBV29-1 to TRBJ2-5. The CDR3 is 11 residues long. In germline, CDR1 is SQVTM, CDR2 ANQGSEA. CDR3: CSVLTSETQYF. The full variable domain, in which reference TRBV29-1 and TRBJ2-5 provide the parts outside the CDR3, is SAVISQKPSRDICQRGTSLTIQCQVDSQVTMMFWYRQQPGQSLTLIATANQGSEATYESGFVIDKFPISRPNLTFSTLTVSNMSPEDSSIYLCSVLTSETQYFGPGTRLLVL.

The rearrangement links TRBV29-1 to TRBJ1-2; without DNA, the TCRdb call of TRBD1 cannot be checked. Germline V gene lookup returns CDR1 SQVTM and CDR2 ANQGSEA. This CDR3 has 13 residues. CDR3 in amino acids: CSVGDPTTYGYTF.

According to its frequency, this clonotype is medium-sized (0.01 to 0.1%). The gene calls are TRBV20-1 and TRBJ2-1; no DNA is available, so the TRBD2 call from TCRdb remains unchecked. The CDR3 runs 16 residues. The germline V gene has CDR1 DFQATT and CDR2 SNEGSKA (reference sequence). The CDR3 is CSARDQTRDTHNEQFF.

This chain connects TRBV29-1 to TRBJ2-7. CDR3 length: 13 residues. Germline CDR1 is SQVTM and CDR2 is ANQGSEA. The CDR3 protein is CSVVAGSSYEQYF.

This sequence joins TRBV7-3 and TRBJ2-1; TCRdb outputs TRBD1, but without DNA this stays unchecked. The CDR3 runs 15 residues. Per germline, CDR1 SGHTA and CDR2 FQGTGA. The CDR3 region is CASSLTAGTHNEQFF.

The chain recombines TRBV10-2 with TRBJ2-2; no DNA is available, so the TRBD2 call from TCRdb remains unchecked. CDR1 and CDR2 from the germline V gene are WSHSY and SAAADI. The CDR3 covers 14 residues. The CDR3 loop is CASSPSGGNGELFF.

This clonotype shows up as medium-sized by frequency. The gene calls are TRBV20-1 and TRBJ2-1; the D call of TRBD2 rests on TCRdb alone, since no DNA is present to check it. This CDR3 has 16 residues. Per the germline V gene, CDR1 is DFQATT and CDR2 is SNEGSKA (reference sequence). The CDR3 here is CSARDGSQSSYNEQFF.

The chain links TRBV29-1 to TRBJ2-1; TCRdb returns TRBD1, unconfirmable since there is no DNA. This CDR3 has 13 amino acids. CDR1 is SQVTM and CDR2 is ANQGSEA in the germline V gene. The CDR3 is CSVEPGAGNEQFF.

The chain uses TRBV29-1 and TRBJ2-5; TCRdb selects TRBD2, and the lack of DNA leaves this call unchecked. Germline lookup yields CDR1 SQVTM and CDR2 ANQGSEA. The CDR3 is 11 residues long. The CDR3 here is CSWAGDWAQYF.

The chain joins TRBV29-1 to TRBJ2-5; TCRdb calls TRBD2, which cannot be checked without DNA. The V gene's germline CDR1 is SQVTM and CDR2 ANQGSEA. The CDR3 consists of 14 residues. The CDR3 region is CSAIPPGLQETQYF.

The CDR3: CSATSGGIQETQYF. The genes are TRBV20-1 and TRBJ2-5; absent DNA, TCRdb's TRBD2 call cannot be checked. Germline CDR1 is DFQATT and CDR2 is SNEGSKA (reference sequence). The CDR3 loop spans 14 amino acids.

This chain links TRBV29-1 with TRBJ2-5. Germline V gene data show CDR1 as SQVTM and CDR2 as ANQGSEA. The CDR3 sequence is 12 residues long. The CDR3: CSALGQQETQYF.

The J gene is TRBJ2-3, the V gene TRBV29-1. This CDR3 contains 14 residues. The germline V gene encodes CDR1 SQVTM and CDR2 ANQGSEA. This chain's CDR3 is CSVDLGISTDTQYF.